The text below deals with one T cell receptor (beta chain). Its antigen remains unknown. The data were taken from a study of T cell responses to AZD1222 COVID-19 vaccine. General study results and limits: CD4 TCRs linked to vaccination spanned spike, dominating at 160-218 and 743-854.

CDR3 length: 15 amino acids. The trim removed 3 bases at V and 3 bases at J, leaving 4 bases unmatched. Germline assignment: CDR1 SGHDT and CDR2 YYEEEE. The repertoire was sequenced with immunoSEQ multiplex PCR; TCRdb's copy has only in-frame clones and lacks some. The sample has some 170,000 clones, about 89% seen once; the top ten hold 1.5% to 2%. The gene calls are TRBV5-6 and TRBJ2-5; 11 nucleotides match TRBD1. The sequence was obtained from an adult in good health. The specimen was peripheral blood, collected on day 0 of AZD1222 vaccination. The CDR3 bases are TGTGCCAGCAGCTGGGGGACAGGGGGAAAAGAGACCCAGTACTTC. It translates to CASSWGTGGKETQYF.